Sequencing of this T cell receptor (beta chain) was carried out in a study of shared clonotypes between healthy human individuals. As concerns this clone: Its antigen is not known.

Notes on the study in general: With a few donors compared, 4% to 5% of naive CD4 clonotypes were shared. Relative to memory subsets, naive subsets generally showed larger estimated richness.

The CDR3 totals 18 residues. Germline CDR1 reads ENHRY; CDR2 reads SYGVKD. Trimming removed 0 bases from V and 0 bases from J, with 16 bases in between. Only in-frame clones appear in the TCRdb table, and some are missing; sequencing was by immunoSEQ multiplex PCR. This table has 300,000 to 400,000 clones, over 65% appearing once. What was sequenced was memory CD4+ T cells sorted from blood. The subset was: CD45RA-negative fraction. The genes are TRBV10-3 and TRBJ2-3; D tentatively reads TRBD1 or TRBD2 (6 bases each). This TCR was recovered from a man aged 25 to 40 in good health. The CDR3 DNA follows: TGTGCCATCAGTGAGTCGCCAGGGGCAGGGACTAGCACAGATACGCAGTATTTT. This encodes CAISESPGAGTSTDTQYF.